This is a list of T cell receptor beta chains from one sample in a study of T cell changes during pregnancy in multiple sclerosis. Data came from immunoSEQ multiplex PCR; TCRdb stores just in-frame clones and leaves some out. The sample holds about 36,000 clones; 91% are singletons and the top ten take around 0.47%. Material: CD4+ T cells from peripheral blood mononuclear cells, obtained in the second trimester of pregnancy. The receptors come from a female donor in good health, enrolled as a control in a pregnancy study. CDR3s include the opening cysteine and the closing phenylalanine or tryptophan. D genes are given only for firm matches. The size field is filled for only some rows; it gives once, few, many or a size class.

V,D,size,J,DNA,CDR3
TRBV7-8,TRBD1,.,TRBJ2-7,TGTGCCAGCAGCTTAGCGTTCAGGGACAGGTCTCCCTACGAGCAGTACTTC,CASSLAFRDRSPYEQYF
TRBV7-9,.,.,TRBJ2-1,TGTGCCAGCAGCTTAGCAGCGACCCCGGCCGGCGAGTTCTTC,CASSLAATPAGEFF
TRBV28,TRBD2,once,TRBJ2-7,TGTGCCAGCAGCCCCGTAGCGGGCCAGAACGAGCAGTACTTC,CASSPVAGQNEQYF
TRBV6-5,TRBD1,.,TRBJ1-2,TGTGCCAGCAGTTACTCACTTGGACAGGAGTATGGCTACACCTTC,CASSYSLGQEYGYTF
TRBV4-1,TRBD2,once,TRBJ2-2,TGCGCCAGCAGCCAAGATGGAGGGCTAGCGGGAGGAAACACCGGGGAGCTGTTTTTT,CASSQDGGLAGGNTGELFF
TRBV27,.,.,TRBJ2-2,TGTGCCAGCATGGGTCGGGGGGCCACCGGGGAGCTGTTTTTT,CASMGRGATGELFF
TRBV6-5,TRBD2,.,TRBJ2-3,TGTGCCAGCAGTTACTCCGGGGCGGGGGTGGCAGATACGCAGTATTTT,CASSYSGAGVADTQYF
TRBV7-9,TRBD2,.,TRBJ2-5,TGTGCCAGCAGCCGAGGGAGCGGGGGGGTCAAAGAGACCCAGTACTTC,CASSRGSGGVKETQYF
TRBV6-1,TRBD2,.,TRBJ2-2,TGTGCCAGCAGTGGGGCTAGCGGGGGGACGAACACCGGGGAGCTGTTTTTT,CASSGASGGTNTGELFF
TRBV2,TRBD1,.,TRBJ2-7,TGTGCCAGCAGTAATCCACAGGGGTACGAGCAGTACTTC,CASSNPQGYEQYF
TRBV7-3,.,.,TRBJ2-1,TGTGCCAGCAGCCCCTCCAGCGGCGACTGGAATGAGCAGTTCTTC,CASSPSSGDWNEQFF
TRBV2,TRBD2,.,TRBJ2-3,TGTGCCAGCAGCGACGGGAGGAGAAATACGCAGTATTTT,CASSDGRRNTQYF
TRBV18,TRBD2,.,TRBJ2-3,TGTGCCAGCTCACCCACAGGACTAGCGGGGGGGCCGGGCACAGATACGCAGTATTTT,CASSPTGLAGGPGTDTQYF
TRBV28,TRBD1,.,TRBJ1-4,TGTGCCATCCCCTCCGGGACAGGGAAGGAAAAACTGTTTTTT,CAIPSGTGKEKLFF
TRBV6-5,TRBD2,.,TRBJ2-1,TGTGCCAGCAGTTACTCTCAGAGACTAGCGGGCAATGAGCAGTTCTTC,CASSYSQRLAGNEQFF
TRBV11-2,.,.,TRBJ1-2,TGTGCCAGCAGCTTAGAGGGGGCAGCTAACTATGGCTACACCTTC,CASSLEGAANYGYTF
TRBV19,.,.,TRBJ1-2,TGTGCCAGTAGTCCGGACAGTAACTATGGCTACACCTTC,CASSPDSNYGYTF
TRBV7-9,TRBD1,.,TRBJ1-4,TGTGCCAGCAGCCGCGGGTCAGGGGGACCTAATGAAAAACTGTTTTTT,CASSRGSGGPNEKLFF
TRBV2,TRBD1,.,TRBJ1-2,TGTGCCAGCGGAGGGACAGACTATGGCTACACCTTC,CASGGTDYGYTF
TRBV11-3,.,once,TRBJ2-1,TGTGCCAGCAGCTCCGAAGGGGGTCCGGACAATGAGCAGTTCTTC,CASSSEGGPDNEQFF
TRBV28,TRBD2,.,TRBJ2-1,TGTGCCAGCAGTCCCCACGTGGTGGGGGAGGGTGGGAATGAGCAGTTCTTC,CASSPHVVGEGGNEQFF
TRBV10-3,TRBD2,.,TRBJ2-3,TGTGCCATCAGGGATAATCAGCGGGGATCCACAGATACGCAGTATTTT,CAIRDNQRGSTDTQYF
TRBV27,.,.,TRBJ1-4,TGTGCCAGCAGTCCACGAGGGAGGGAAAAACTGTTTTTT,CASSPRGREKLFF
TRBV30,TRBD1,.,TRBJ1-6,TGTGCCTGGTCTTTCGGACTGGGACAGGGCAATTCACCCCTCCACTTT,CAWSFGLGQGNSPLHF
TRBV7-3,TRBD2,.,TRBJ2-3,TGTGCCAGCAGCCTGGGACTAAAAGATACGCAGTATTTT,CASSLGLKDTQYF
TRBV15,TRBD2,.,TRBJ2-1,TGTGCCACCAGCAGAGATCTGGGAAGCGGGGGTCCGGCGGGTAATAATGAGCAGTTCTTC,CATSRDLGSGGPAGNNEQFF
TRBV19,.,.,TRBJ1-4,TGTGCCAGTAGTACCCCCAGGGTATGGGTGCGGCGGTCTAATGAAAAACTGTTTTTT,CASSTPRVWVRRSNEKLFF
TRBV19,.,.,TRBJ2-6,TGTGCCAGTAGTATAATAGTCTCTGGGGCCAACGTCCTGACTTTC,CASSIIVSGANVLTF
TRBV28,.,.,TRBJ1-5,TGTGCCAGCACCCTGAGGGTCGGGCCCCAGCATTTT,CASTLRVGPQHF
TRBV5-1,TRBD2,.,TRBJ2-1,TGCGCCAGCAGCGAACTAGCGGGGGGAACCAATGAGCAGTTCTTC,CASSELAGGTNEQFF
TRBV6-1,.,.,TRBJ1-4,TGTGCCAGCCGGACGGCCGAGCGGGAAAAACTGTTTTTT,CASRTAEREKLFF
TRBV19,.,.,TRBJ1-1,TGTGCCAGTAGTATGACAGCCCCGAACACTGAAGCTTTCTTT,CASSMTAPNTEAFF
TRBV6-6,TRBD1,.,TRBJ2-7,TGTGCCAGCAGGGCGTGGGGACAGGGGGACGAGCAGTACTTC,CASRAWGQGDEQYF
TRBV2,.,.,TRBJ1-6,TGTGCCAGCAGTGAAAGGACAGTCAATAATTCACCCCTCCACTTT,CASSERTVNNSPLHF